This entry is about one TCR beta chain. The CDR3 totals 15 residues. Germline V CDR1 and CDR2: MNHEY, SMNVEV (reference sequence). Deletions cut 5 bases from V and 2 bases from J, with 15 bases between. The entry originates in a study of control samples from healthy donors and cancer patients. This table comes from immunoSEQ multiplex PCR, and its TCRdb copy is limited to in-frame clones, with some not included. The sample yields about 130,000 clones, over 90% seen once. Sequences were obtained from PBMCs. The chain recombines TRBV27 with TRBJ1-1; perhaps TRBD1 as D (6 bases). The clonotype was recovered from a man aged 55 to 70 with colorectal cancer. CDR3 sequence reads: CASSPTQGGNTEAFF. CDR3 coding DNA: TGTGCCAGCAGTCCCACACAGGGAGGCAACACTGAAGCTTTCTTT.